These T cell receptor beta chains were read from a single sample in a study of OX40 agonist ivuxolimab in advanced cancers. TCRdb's copy holds only in-frame clones and misses some; the assay was immunoSEQ multiplex PCR. The sample contains some 140,000 clones, 90% of which appear only once. The source was CD4+ or CD8+ T cells sorted from blood, collected in a trial of the OX40 agonist ivuxolimab. Source of these receptors: an adult with an advanced solid tumor such as melanoma, head and neck, liver or kidney cancer. The CDR3 runs from the conserved cysteine through the conserved F or W. The D gene is left open where the match is weak. Clone size, where shown, is once, few, many, or a class for clones that have expanded.

>once|TRBD2|TRBJ2-3|TRBV5-4
CASREGTSGSTDTQYF
TGTGCCAGCAGGGAGGGGACTAGCGGTAGCACAGATACGCAGTATTTT
>-|-|TRBJ1-1|TRBV7-9
CASSSGQWNTEAFF
TGTGCCAGCAGCTCGGGACAATGGAACACTGAAGCTTTCTTT
>-|-|TRBJ2-7|TRBV2
CASSDSGQIYEQYF
TGTGCCAGCAGTGATAGCGGCCAGATTTACGAGCAGTACTTC
>few|-|TRBJ2-7|TRBV13
CASSLGTGEYEQYF
TGTGCCAGCAGCTTAGGGACAGGAGAATACGAGCAGTACTTC
>-|TRBD1|TRBJ2-2|TRBV7-2
CASSSGTGANTGELFF
TGTGCCAGCAGCTCCGGGACAGGGGCCAACACCGGGGAGCTGTTTTTT
>once|-|TRBJ2-5|TRBV5-4
CASSLAPSSGQETQYF
TGTGCCAGCAGCTTGGCGCCATCGTCGGGGCAAGAGACCCAGTACTTC
>-|TRBD1|TRBJ1-1|TRBV7-3
CASSQTGVGTEAFF
TGTGCCAGCAGCCAGACAGGGGTTGGCACTGAAGCTTTCTTT
>-|-|TRBJ1-5|TRBV5-5
CASSLEGQPNQPQHF
TGTGCCAGCAGCTTGGAAGGACAGCCAAATCAGCCCCAGCATTTT
>once|TRBD2|TRBJ2-1|TRBV11-3
CASSLRSKAGGYEQFF
TGTGCCAGCAGCTTAAGATCTAAGGCGGGAGGGTATGAGCAGTTCTTC
>-|-|TRBJ1-1|TRBV10-3
CAISRDKNTEAFF
TGTGCCATCAGTCGGGACAAGAACACTGAAGCTTTCTTT
>-|-|TRBJ1-2|TRBV28
CASSLESSAGYTF
TGTGCCAGCAGTTTAGAGTCCTCTGCTGGCTACACCTTC
>-|TRBD1|TRBJ1-1|TRBV6-1
CASRDRAHTEAFF
TGTGCCAGCAGGGACAGGGCTCACACTGAAGCTTTCTTT
>-|-|TRBJ1-2|TRBV6-5
CASAGGGYGYTF
TGTGCCAGCGCTGGGGGGGGCTATGGCTACACCTTC